The subject of this entry is one T cell receptor beta chain. The record originates from a study of control samples from healthy donors and cancer patients. Profiling relied on immunoSEQ multiplex PCR, and the TCRdb table lists in-frame clones only, not all of them. The sample lists about 250,000 clones; roughly 87% were seen once. Trimming cost V 0 bases and J 7 bases, with 10 bases left between them. The germline V gene encodes CDR1 SGHAT and CDR2 FQNNGV. This CDR3 is built from 14 residues. The receptor's source is an older woman with lung cancer. The chain couples TRBV11-2 to TRBJ2-1; D is ambiguous. Sequenced input: PBMCs. The CDR3, as DNA: TGTGCCAGCAGCTTAGATCGATTGGGGAATGAGCAGTTCTTC. Encoded protein: CASSLDRLGNEQFF.